A selection of T cell receptor beta chains follows, all from one sample in a study of long-term antiretroviral therapy in people with HIV. Using immunoSEQ multiplex PCR, the repertoire was profiled, and TCRdb retains in-frame clones only, with some absent. Of about 7,200 clones in the sample, about four fifths were seen once. Material: unsorted PBMCs, obtained around 0.9 years before starting antiretroviral therapy. The receptors derive from a man in his forties or fifties with HIV. Each CDR3 is given with its conserved first and last residue. Fields, in order: D gene, clone size, V gene, J gene, CDR3 DNA, CDR3 protein. A D gene is named only where the DNA matches it firmly. Clone size is not always given. Where it is, it says once, few, many or a class for expanded clones.

>.|.|TRBV30|TRBJ1-2
TGTGCCTGGTGGGCAGGCATCAGGCCCTATGGCTACACCTTC
CAWWAGIRPYGYTF
>.|.|TRBV11-2|TRBJ2-1
TGTGCCAGCAGCTTACTGGGTCACAATGAGCAGTTCTTC
CASSLLGHNEQFF
>.|.|TRBV5-1|TRBJ2-5
TGCGCCAGCAGCTTGTCCCAAGAGACCCAGTACTTC
CASSLSQETQYF
>.|.|TRBV29-1|TRBJ2-2
TGCAGCGTTGAGGAACAGGCAGCCGGGGAGCTGTTTTTT
CSVEEQAAGELFF
>TRBD2|.|TRBV4-3|TRBJ2-7
TGCGCCAGCAGCCAAGATCGGAATCTAGCGGGGGGGACCTACGAGCAGTACTTC
CASSQDRNLAGGTYEQYF
>.|.|TRBV9|TRBJ2-3
TGTGCCAGCAGCGTTACTGGGGATACGCAGTATTTT
CASSVTGDTQYF
>.|.|TRBV9|TRBJ2-7
TGTGCCAGCAGCCCCCTTCGGGGGGCAGGCGAGCAGTACTTC
CASSPLRGAGEQYF
>TRBD1|.|TRBV18|TRBJ1-4
TGTGCCAGCTCGCGCGGACAGGGGCTTAATGAAAAACTGTTTTTT
CASSRGQGLNEKLFF
>TRBD1|medium-sized|TRBV29-1|TRBJ2-7
TGCAGCGTCTTCTACCCGGGACAGGGTTACGAGCAGTACTTC
CSVFYPGQGYEQYF
>.|.|TRBV5-4|TRBJ1-4
TGTGCCAGCAGCCGGGATTTTGAAAAACTGTTTTTT
CASSRDFEKLFF
>.|.|TRBV4-1|TRBJ1-1
TGCGCCAGCAGCCCACTACCTGGTCAGGGCGAGGGCACTGAAGCTTTCTTT
CASSPLPGQGEGTEAFF
>.|.|TRBV7-3|TRBJ1-2
TGTGCCAGCAGCCCGGGACTGGGTTATGGCTACACCTTC
CASSPGLGYGYTF
>.|few|TRBV6-6|TRBJ2-7
TGTGCCAGCAGTTCGGGGGGCCGCTACGAGCAGTACTTC
CASSSGGRYEQYF
>.|few|TRBV27|TRBJ2-7
TGTGCCAGCAGCCCCGAGAGCTGGGGTGGGTACGAGCAGTACTTC
CASSPESWGGYEQYF
>TRBD1|few|TRBV10-3|TRBJ2-7
TGTGCCATCAGTGAGCCGGGACAGGGGGGGTACGAGCAGTACTTC
CAISEPGQGGYEQYF
>TRBD1|.|TRBV7-9|TRBJ1-2
TGTGCCAGCAGCGGGGGACAGGGAGGTGGCTACACCTTC
CASSGGQGGGYTF
>TRBD2|.|TRBV27|TRBJ2-3
TGTGCCAGCAGTGCCCGGAGCGGGGGGGCCGGTGATACGCAGTATTTT
CASSARSGGAGDTQYF
>.|.|TRBV6-5|TRBJ2-7
TGTGCCAGCAGCCTCCGTGGGCTTTACGAGCAGTACTTC
CASSLRGLYEQYF
>.|.|TRBV14|TRBJ2-7
TGTGCCAGCAGCCATTGGGGGGAGGAAGAGCAGTACTTC
CASSHWGEEEQYF
>TRBD1|.|TRBV9|TRBJ2-7
TGTGCCAGCAGCGACGGGACAGGGGACTACGAGCAGTACTTC
CASSDGTGDYEQYF
>.|.|TRBV7-2|TRBJ1-3
TGTGCCAGCAGCCGCGACCACTCTGGAAACACCATATATTTT
CASSRDHSGNTIYF
>TRBD2|.|TRBV4-1|TRBJ2-1
TGCGCCAGCAGCCAAGATCGGACTAGCGGGGGGCCCCGGGGTGGCAATGAGCAGTTCTTC
CASSQDRTSGGPRGGNEQFF
>TRBD1|few|TRBV10-1|TRBJ2-7
TGCGCCAGCAACTGGACAGGTAGCTCCTACGAGCAGTACTTC
CASNWTGSSYEQYF
>.|.|TRBV14|TRBJ1-1
TGTGCCAGCAGCCCCCGTCCGGGTATGAACACTGAAGCTTTCTTT
CASSPRPGMNTEAFF
>TRBD1|.|TRBV5-8|TRBJ1-2
TGTGCCAGCAGCTTTTACCTAGGTCCAGGGGGAGATGGCTACACCTTC
CASSFYLGPGGDGYTF
>.|large|TRBV4-3|TRBJ2-3
TGCGCCAGCAGCCAAGATAGGAGTGGGGATACGCAGTATTTT
CASSQDRSGDTQYF
>.|.|TRBV5-5|TRBJ2-3
TGTGCCAGCACCATTCGAAGGGGCACAGATACGCAGTATTTT
CASTIRRGTDTQYF
>.|.|TRBV12-2|TRBJ1-6
TGTGCAAGTCGCTCTCTCCCGGGAAGGCTACGAAATTCACCCCTCCACTTT
CASRSLPGRLRNSPLHF
>.|.|TRBV5-8|TRBJ1-5
TGTGCCAGCAGCTTGAGGGGGACTAGCAATCAGCCCCAGCATTTT
CASSLRGTSNQPQHF
>.|.|TRBV11-2|TRBJ1-2
TGTGCCAGCAGCACCGTCGGGGACGGCTATGGCTACACCTTC
CASSTVGDGYGYTF
>TRBD2|.|TRBV4-2|TRBJ2-7
TGTGCCAGCAGCCGAGGGACTAGCGGATCCTACGAGCAGTACTTC
CASSRGTSGSYEQYF
>TRBD1|.|TRBV12-5|TRBJ1-1
TGTGCTAGTGGTTCGCTCCGGACAGGGGCAACTGAAGCTTTCTTT
CASGSLRTGATEAFF
>.|.|TRBV7-9|TRBJ2-3
TGTGCCAGCAGCCCCGAGGGGATTGTGACAGATACGCAGTATTTT
CASSPEGIVTDTQYF
>.|.|TRBV10-2|TRBJ1-4
TGCGCCAGCAGTGATCAACAGGGTGAAAAACTGTTTTTT
CASSDQQGEKLFF
>.|.|TRBV5-1|TRBJ1-3
TGCGCCAGCAGCTTGGTTGACCAATCCTCTGGAAACACCATATATTTT
CASSLVDQSSGNTIYF
>.|.|TRBV4-1|TRBJ2-7
TGCGCCAGCAGCCAGGGACCGGGACAACCTGCCTACGAGCAGTACTTC
CASSQGPGQPAYEQYF
>.|once|TRBV14|TRBJ1-2
TGTGCCAGCAGCCCCCAAGCGGGGGGGCACTTCTATGGCTACACCTTC
CASSPQAGGHFYGYTF
>.|.|TRBV6-1|TRBJ2-7
TGTGCCAGCAGTCAGGGTGAAAGATCCTACGAGCAGTACTTC
CASSQGERSYEQYF
>.|once|TRBV4-3|TRBJ2-1
TGCGCCAGCAGCCAAGGGACAGCGAGCTCCTACAATGAGCAGTTCTTC
CASSQGTASSYNEQFF
>.|few|TRBV6-1|TRBJ2-7
TGTGCCAGCAGGGGCAGGGTAAGGTACTACTACGAGCAGTACTTC
CASRGRVRYYYEQYF
>.|.|TRBV18|TRBJ2-7
TGTGCCAGCTCTAACCAAAGGGGCTACGAGCAGTACTTC
CASSNQRGYEQYF
>.|.|TRBV28|TRBJ2-7
TGTGCCAGCAGCCGCAGGGACTACGAGCAGTACTTC
CASSRRDYEQYF
>.|.|TRBV27|TRBJ2-3
TGTGCCAGCAGTTTGGGGGGGCGCGCAGATACGCAGTATTTT
CASSLGGRADTQYF
>.|.|TRBV18|TRBJ1-1
TGTGCCAGCTCACCAGGGAGTAACACTGAAGCTTTCTTT
CASSPGSNTEAFF
>.|.|TRBV30|TRBJ1-1
TGTGCCTGGAGTACCAGCGGGGACACTGAAGCTTTCTTT
CAWSTSGDTEAFF
>.|.|TRBV6-5|TRBJ1-3
TGTGCCAGCTCCACGGGGGAGGTCATATATTTT
CASSTGEVIYF
>.|.|TRBV7-2|TRBJ2-5
TGTGCCAGCAGCTTACACCAGACCCAAGAGACCCAGTACTTC
CASSLHQTQETQYF
>TRBD1|once|TRBV6-1|TRBJ1-2
TGTGCCAGCAGTGAAGGAGGACAGGGGTATGAGGGCTACACCTTC
CASSEGGQGYEGYTF
>TRBD1|.|TRBV4-1|TRBJ2-7
TGCGCCAGCAGCCAACTCGGACAGGTCTCCTACGAGCAGTACTTC
CASSQLGQVSYEQYF
>TRBD1|.|TRBV6-5|TRBJ1-6
TGTGCCAGCAGTTACGGACAGGTTCCGAATTCACCCCTCCACTTT
CASSYGQVPNSPLHF
>TRBD1|.|TRBV2|TRBJ1-2
TGTGCCAGCAGTGAAACCAGGGGGGCACCCTATGGCTACACCTTC
CASSETRGAPYGYTF
>.|.|TRBV5-5|TRBJ1-2
TGTGCCAGCAGCTTGGATACGGGCTTCTATGGCTACACCTTC
CASSLDTGFYGYTF